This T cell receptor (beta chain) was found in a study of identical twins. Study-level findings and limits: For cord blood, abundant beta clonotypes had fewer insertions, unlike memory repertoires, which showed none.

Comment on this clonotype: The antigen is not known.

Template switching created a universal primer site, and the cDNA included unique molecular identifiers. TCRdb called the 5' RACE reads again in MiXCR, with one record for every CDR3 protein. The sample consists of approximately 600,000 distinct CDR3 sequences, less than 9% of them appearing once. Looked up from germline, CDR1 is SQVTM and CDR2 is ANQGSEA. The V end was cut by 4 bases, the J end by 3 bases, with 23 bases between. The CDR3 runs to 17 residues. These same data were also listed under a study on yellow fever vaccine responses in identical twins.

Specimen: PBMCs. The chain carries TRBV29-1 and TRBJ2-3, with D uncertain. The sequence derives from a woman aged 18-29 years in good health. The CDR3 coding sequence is TGCAGCGTTGTCTCGTCCGGCAGAGCTGAAAAGACAGATACGCAGTATTTT. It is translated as CSVVSSGRAEKTDTQYF.